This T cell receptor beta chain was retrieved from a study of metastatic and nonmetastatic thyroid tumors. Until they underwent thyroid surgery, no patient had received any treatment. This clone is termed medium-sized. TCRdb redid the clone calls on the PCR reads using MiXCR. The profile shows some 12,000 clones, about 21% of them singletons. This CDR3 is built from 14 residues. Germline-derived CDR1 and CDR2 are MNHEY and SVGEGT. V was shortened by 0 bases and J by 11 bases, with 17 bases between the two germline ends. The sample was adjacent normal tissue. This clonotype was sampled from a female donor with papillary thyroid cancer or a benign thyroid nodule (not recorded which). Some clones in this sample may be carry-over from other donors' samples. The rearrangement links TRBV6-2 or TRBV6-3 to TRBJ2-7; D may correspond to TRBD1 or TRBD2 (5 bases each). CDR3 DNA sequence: TGTGCCAGCAGTTACTCTGGGGGTCCGGCGCGTGAGTACTTC. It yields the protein CASSYSGGPAREYF.